This T cell receptor (beta chain) derives from a study of blood T cell repertoires in COVID-19 (dated by TCRdb to the early 2020s). For context, the study as a whole: Samples from collaborators originated in the United States, Italy and Spain and spanned both the acute and convalescent phases of COVID-19. The material from the prospective study consisted of cDNA or gDNA derived from T cells, B-cell-depleted T cells, or PBMCs. Deeply sampled blood TCRbeta repertoires from subjects exposed to, actively infected with, or recovered from COVID-19 were included in the dataset. A freely available public database, intended as a resource for researchers studying the immune response to SARS-CoV-2, is where the repertoires were released. The samples were drawn from the first 160 participants of the ongoing ImmuneRACE study and from roughly 1,300 subjects provided by 6 global collaborators. Nearly every sample came with metadata listing a de-identified subject ID, COVID-19 status, age in years and sex. Where available, HLA class I and class II types were taken from metadata supplied by the sample provider and were not determined by assay-based typing. What the work shows at the level of the full study, not this receptor alone: Clinical and demographic metadata were provided uncurated, with the amount varying by source and participant.

The immunoSEQ Assay, a bias-controlled multiplex PCR, was used to amplify TCRbeta CDR3 regions from genomic DNA. Per the original workflow: Within the assay, amplification of reference gene primers was used to estimate how many nucleated cells each sample contained. Sequence reads were collapsed and filtered to measure the absolute abundance of every unique TCRbeta CDR3 rearrangement. Productive Simpson clonality was computed per sample as the square root of Simpson's diversity index over productive rearrangements. Entries here come from immuneACCESS through TCRdb and include only in-frame sequences with V and J called. Some clones fail to appear in such tables; in the studies checked, an unresolved V gene covers under half of the shortfall, and the cause of the remainder is unknown. V, J and clone size are those of that table, while D and trimming were read from the DNA. Counted in this sample were about 36,000 clones; approximately 86% of them appeared once. The ten largest account for roughly a fifth of the sample.

The collaborating institutions used their own protocols to collect whole blood in K2EDTA tubes. For TCRbeta analysis, collaborators shipped samples as frozen whole blood, isolated PBMCs, or DNA extracted from either of those sample types. With respect to this clone: Its recognized antigen is unknown. Nothing much larger sits one base from this clone, and base qualities are not available.

CDR1 and CDR2, per the germline V gene, are SGHTA and FQGNSA. Counted from cysteine to phenylalanine, this CDR3 has 15 amino acids. The CDR3 DNA has 45 bases and is translated from base 1. Relative to germline, V is 1 base shorter and J is 0 bases shorter, with 7 bases between their ends. The sequencing sample was made of peripheral blood. The chain joins TRBV7-2 to TRBJ1-3, with an unclear D gene assignment. The source is a man aged 60 to 69 with acute or convalescent COVID-19. The CDR3 sequence is CASSLGRSSGNTIYF. The DNA reads as follows: TGTGCCAGCAGCTTAGGCAGAAGCTCTGGAAACACCATATATTTT. The CDR3 plus the reference TRBV7-2 and TRBJ1-3 genes for the other parts give the full variable domain: GAGVSQSPSNKVTEKGKDVELRCDPISGHTALYWYRQSLGQGLEFLIYFQGNSAPDKSGLPSDRFSAERTGGSVSTLTIQRTQQEDSAVYLCASSLGRSSGNTIYFGEGSWLTVV.